Below are 13 T cell receptor beta chains sequenced from a single sample in a study of vaccination and CD4 T cells after COVID-19. Treatment in this sample: roughly 10-day PBMC culture with coronavirus spike peptide pools or control peptides (ViraFEST assay). Ahead of the COVID-19 pandemic (2011-2018), the CD4+ T cells of the unexposed donor were collected. These receptors' targets are unknown. With the Oncomine TCR Beta short-read assay, DNA from cultured CD4+ T cells was sequenced. Scientists extracted genomic DNA from CD4+ T cells grown in culture. In TCRdb, the PCR reads were re-called with MiXCR into one record per CDR3 protein. The repertoire holds thousands of distinct CDR3 sequences, with more than 35% as singletons. Sequencing used CD4+ T cells from blood, cultured in vitro. All receptors come from a human donor in good health.

The V call is TRBV11-1, the J call TRBJ2-7; tentative D call: TRBD2 (5 bases). The CDR3 contains 13 residues. Trimming removed 0 bases at V and 6 bases at J, with 9 bases between. The germline CDR1 and CDR2 sequences are SGHAT and FQDESV (reference sequence). The CDR3, as DNA: TGTGCCAGCAGCTTAGCTGGGAGATCCGAGCAGTACTTC. Protein: CASSLAGRSEQYF.

The chain combines TRBV11-2 with TRBJ2-2; D is undetermined. The CDR3 has 13 residues. Looked up from germline, CDR1 is SGHAT and CDR2 is FQNNGV. Trimming stripped 2 bases from V and 2 bases from J, with 3 bases between. The CDR3 DNA reads TGTGCCAGCAGCTTACTTAACACCGGGGAGCTGTTTTTT. This codes for CASSLLNTGELFF.

This clonotype was seen a handful of times. The chain employs TRBV7-2 and TRBJ2-7; TRBD2 agrees at 8 bases. CDR1 is SGHTA, CDR2 FQGNSA, per germline. There are 17 residues in the CDR3. After removal of 5 bases from V and 2 bases from J, the junction contained 14 bases not matched to a gene. The CDR3, as DNA: TGTGCCAGCAGCAGACCCCTTAGCGGGGACGGGACCTACGAGCAGTACTTC. This sequence encodes CASSRPLSGDGTYEQYF. Using reference TRBV7-2 and TRBJ2-7 for the parts outside the CDR3, the full variable domain is GAGVSQSPSNKVTEKGKDVELRCDPISGHTALYWYRQSLGQGLEFLIYFQGNSAPDKSGLPSDRFSAERTGGSVSTLTIQRTQQEDSAVYLCASSRPLSGDGTYEQYFGPGTRLTVT.

CDR3 coding DNA: TGTGCCAGCAGTTTACGGGGGAAAATTCAGCCCCAGCATTTT. Residues: CASSLRGKIQPQHF. The chain joins TRBV27 to TRBJ1-5; weak D call: TRBD1 (5 bases). Trimming took off 2 bases at V and 6 bases at J, with 11 bases between the two ends. CDR3 length: 14 amino acids. Germline values: CDR1 MNHEY, CDR2 SMNVEV (reference sequence).

There are a few counts of this clonotype. This rearrangement joins TRBV10-3 to TRBJ1-5; D call uncertain. This CDR3 spans 17 amino acids. V lost 3 bases and J 0 bases, leaving 15 bases between the germline ends. Germline V lookup: CDR1 ENHRY, CDR2 SYGVKD. The DNA of the CDR3 is TGTGCCATCAGTGAATGGGCAGCCGACTATAGCAATCAGCCCCAGCATTTT. Translated, it gives CAISEWAADYSNQPQHF.

V and J are TRBV6-5 and TRBJ1-4; possible D gene TRBD1, 5 bases. The germline gives CDR1 MNHEY, CDR2 SVGAGI. Trimming cost V 4 bases and J 11 bases, with 5 bases left between them. This CDR3 has 10 residues. For the CDR3, the DNA is TGTGCCAGCAGTTGGGGGAAACTGTTTTTT. This gives the protein CASSWGKLFF.

This clonotype was found a few times. The rearrangement links TRBV27 to TRBJ1-2; possible D gene TRBD1, 5 bases. This CDR3 comprises 16 residues. Germline V gene lookup returns CDR1 MNHEY and CDR2 SMNVEV (reference sequence). V lost 6 bases and J 0 bases, leaving 17 bases between the germline ends. The CDR3 protein is CASRSTGGGSNYGYTF. The CDR3 DNA reads as TGTGCCAGCAGATCAACCGGGGGGGGTTCTAACTATGGCTACACCTTC.

This chain links TRBV11-3 with TRBJ2-5; 8 nucleotides align to TRBD2. From germline, CDR1 is SGHNT and CDR2 YENEEA. The junction had 9 bases not matched to a gene; V was cut back by 1 base and J by 5 bases. This CDR3 is built from 16 residues. The CDR3 DNA sequence: TGTGCCAGCAGCTTAGGCAGCGGGAGTTCGCGGGAGACCCAGTACTTC. It codes for CASSLGSGSSRETQYF.

The chain recombines TRBV6-2 or TRBV6-3 with TRBJ1-1; 8 positions agree with TRBD1. V dropped 5 bases and J dropped 4; count of bases not matched to a gene: 6. The CDR3 is 14 residues long. Germline V gene lookup returns CDR1 MNHEY and CDR2 SVGEGT. The CDR3, as DNA: TGTGCCAGCAGTCCGAGACAGGGGTTCACTGAAGCTTTCTTT. This gives the protein CASSPRQGFTEAFF.

Here the CDR3 reads CSARDPYSENIQYF. The CDR3 DNA is TGCAGTGCTAGAGATCCATACAGTGAAAACATTCAGTACTTC. The chain has TRBV20-1 and TRBJ2-4; D not resolved. The CDR3 is made up of 14 amino acids. CDR1 and CDR2 from the germline V gene are DFQATT and SNEGSKA (reference sequence). V gave up 0 bases and J gave up 5 bases, with 11 bases separating them.

The chain links TRBV6-1 to TRBJ2-4; D may be TRBD2 (5 bases). CDR1 is MNHNS and CDR2 is SASEGT in the germline V gene. The CDR3 has 14 residues. The ends were cut back, 5 bases at V and 9 bases at J, with 17 bases in the middle. CDR3 bases: TGTGCCAGCAGTCGGGAACAGCGGCCCGGCATTCAGTACTTC. It yields the protein CASSREQRPGIQYF.

This chain connects TRBV7-2 to TRBJ1-5; D possibly corresponds to TRBD1 (5 bases). The V and J ends lost 3 bases and 0 bases respectively, with 9 bases between them. Germline CDR1 and CDR2: SGHTA and FQGNSA. The length of the CDR3 is 15 residues. CDR3 protein: CASSFTGVSNQPQHF. The CDR3 DNA is TGTGCCAGCAGCTTTACAGGAGTTAGCAATCAGCCCCAGCATTTT. The full variable domain, its missing parts supplied by reference TRBV7-2 and TRBJ1-5, is GAGVSQSPSNKVTEKGKDVELRCDPISGHTALYWYRQSLGQGLEFLIYFQGNSAPDKSGLPSDRFSAERTGGSVSTLTIQRTQQEDSAVYLCASSFTGVSNQPQHFGDGTRLSIL.

For this clonotype: One end of the junction fails to match germline, which may point to a read error. V usage is TRBV7-2 and J usage is TRBJ1-1, with TRBD1 as a possible D gene (6 bases). Germline CDR1 SGHTA, CDR2 FQGNSA. The CDR3 is 14 amino acids. In DNA form, the CDR3 reads TGCGCCAGCAGCCAAGCCCTAGGGGGCACTGAAGCTTTCTTT. The encoded protein is CASSQALGGTEAFF.